What follows describes a single T cell receptor (beta chain). The antigen remains unidentified. Clones were sequenced by immunoSEQ multiplex PCR, and TCRdb holds only the in-frame ones, with some missing. The sample has some 200,000 clones, around 90% seen once. Germline loops: CDR1 LNHDA, CDR2 SQIVND (reference sequence). The CDR3 spans 15 residues. Trimming took 7 bases from V and 1 from J, leaving 14 bases between them. The data originate from a study of T cell responses to AZD1222 COVID-19 vaccine. In the study overall: Whether given at about 4 or about 12 weeks, second doses were pooled.

Study results and limitations: There were repertoire samples only from the period after the peak T cell response. Baseline testing showed seropositivity in only six AZD1222 recipients.

This receptor was taken from an adult in good health. The sequences come from peripheral blood, collected on day 0 of AZD1222 vaccination. V is TRBV19 and J is TRBJ1-5, with D hard to call. CDR3 amino acids: CASMLDSGSNQPQHF. The DNA for the CDR3 is TGTGCCAGTATGCTGGACTCCGGAAGCAATCAGCCCCAGCATTTT.